The source of this TCR beta chain is a study of neurological immune-mediated disorders. Each CDR3 protein is one row after TCRdb ran MiXCR on the 5' RACE reads. Altogether 65,000 to 85,000 distinct CDR3 sequences are present, around 3% being singletons, with the ten largest covering more than 4.5%. J was trimmed by 2 bases and V by 1 base; bases with no gene match: 7. This CDR3 spans 16 amino acids. The V gene's germline CDR1 is SGHTA and CDR2 FQGNSA. This clonotype was detected many times. The TCR was taken from a woman aged 45-59 years with multiple sclerosis. This chain connects TRBV7-2 to TRBJ2-5, with 7 bases fitting TRBD1. The sequencing sample was made of PBMCs. Written as DNA, the CDR3 is TGTGCCAGCAGCTTAGTTACGACAGGGCGACAAGAGACCCAGTACTTC. Amino acids: CASSLVTTGRQETQYF.